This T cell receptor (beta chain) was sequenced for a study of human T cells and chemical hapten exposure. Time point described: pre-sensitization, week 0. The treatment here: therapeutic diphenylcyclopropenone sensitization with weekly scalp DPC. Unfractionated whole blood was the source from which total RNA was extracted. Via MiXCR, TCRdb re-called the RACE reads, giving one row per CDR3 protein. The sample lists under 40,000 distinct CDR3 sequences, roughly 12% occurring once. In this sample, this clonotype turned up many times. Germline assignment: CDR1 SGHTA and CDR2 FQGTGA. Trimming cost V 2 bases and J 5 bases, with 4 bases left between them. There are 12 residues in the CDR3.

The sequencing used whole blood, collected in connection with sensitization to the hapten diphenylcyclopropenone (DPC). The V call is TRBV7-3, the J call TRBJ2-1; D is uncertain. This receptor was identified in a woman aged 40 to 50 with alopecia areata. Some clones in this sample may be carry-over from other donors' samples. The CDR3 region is CASSLGNNEQFF. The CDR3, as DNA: TGTGCCAGCAGCTTAGGAAACAATGAGCAGTTCTTC.